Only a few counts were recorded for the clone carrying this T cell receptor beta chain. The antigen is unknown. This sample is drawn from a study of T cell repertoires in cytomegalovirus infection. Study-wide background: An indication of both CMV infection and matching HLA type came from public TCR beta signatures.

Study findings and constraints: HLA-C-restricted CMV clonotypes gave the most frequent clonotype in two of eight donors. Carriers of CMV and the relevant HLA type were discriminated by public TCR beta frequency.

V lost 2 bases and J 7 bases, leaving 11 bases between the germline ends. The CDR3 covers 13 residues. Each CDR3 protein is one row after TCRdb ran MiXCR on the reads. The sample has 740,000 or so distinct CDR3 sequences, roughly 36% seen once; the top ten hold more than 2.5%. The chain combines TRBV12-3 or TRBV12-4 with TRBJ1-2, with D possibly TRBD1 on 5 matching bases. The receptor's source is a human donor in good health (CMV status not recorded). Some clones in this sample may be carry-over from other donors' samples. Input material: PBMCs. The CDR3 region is CASSLRGIGGYTF. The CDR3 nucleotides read TGTGCCAGCAGTTTAAGGGGTATCGGTGGCTACACCTTC.